These 32 T cell receptor beta chains were sequenced from one sample in a study of metastatic and nonmetastatic thyroid tumors. TCRdb reanalyzed the PCR reads with MiXCR. This sample has roughly 75,000 clones, with about an eighth found just once. Among the patients, none had received any treatment before thyroid surgery. The material sequenced was tumor tissue. These TCRs come from a female donor with papillary thyroid cancer or a benign thyroid nodule (not recorded which). Some clones in this sample may be carry-over from other donors' samples.

This clone was recorded many times. The CDR3 is CASSIGLEPHNEQFF. The CDR3 region has the DNA TGTGCCAGTAGTATTGGACTAGAGCCCCACAATGAGCAGTTCTTC. The chain links TRBV19 to TRBJ2-1; 7 positions agree with TRBD2. Germline CDR1 and CDR2: LNHDA and SQIVND (reference sequence). The CDR3 is 15 amino acids. V shed 3 bases and J 5 bases; nucleotides not matched to a gene: 7.

This clone was seen more than once but under ten times. This may arise from a read error, as a much more abundant clone is one base away. The chain recombines TRBV10-3 with TRBJ2-3, with D hard to call. CDR3 length equals 12 residues. Germline V gives CDR1 ENHRY, CDR2 SYGVKD. CDR3 DNA sequence: TGTGCCATCAGTGAGGGCACATATACGCAGTATTTT. Amino acid sequence: CAISEGTYTQYF.

This clone has at least ten counts. The CDR3 is CASSATTDTQYF. CDR3 sequence (DNA): TGTGCCAGCAGTGCGACCACAGATACGCAGTATTTT. The rearrangement joins TRBV25-1 to TRBJ2-3; D unresolved. This CDR3 region has 12 residues. Germline values: CDR1 MGHDK, CDR2 SYGVNS. With 4 bases removed from V and 2 bases from J, the gap between germline ends came to 4 bases.

A note on this clone: The conserved closing phenylalanine or tryptophan is absent in this CDR3, likely reflecting a read error. The CDR3 spells CSARDLSGASYEQYL. In nucleotides, the CDR3 is TGCAGTGCTAGAGATCTATCGGGGGCCTCCTACGAGCAGTACCTC. The chain has TRBV20-1 and TRBJ2-7, with D perhaps matching TRBD1 or TRBD2 (6 bases each). The CDR3 is 15 amino acids. Germline loops: CDR1 DFQATT, CDR2 SNEGSKA (reference sequence). The V gene lost 0 bases and the J gene lost 0 bases, with 12 bases spanning the gap.

This clone was observed at least ten times. This chain links TRBV6-6 with TRBJ1-4; D is unclear. V gave up 2 bases and J gave up 3 bases, with 13 bases separating them. Germline assignment: CDR1 MNHNY and CDR2 SVGAGI (reference sequence). The CDR3 covers 16 residues. This CDR3 reads CASSYTIAGSNEKLFF. In nucleotides, the CDR3 is TGTGCCAGCAGTTACACCATTGCGGGGTCTAATGAAAAACTGTTTTTT.

A remark on this clone: A much larger clone lies a single base off, so this may be a read error. V and J are TRBV10-1 and TRBJ2-2; tentative D call: TRBD2 (7 bases). Germline-derived CDR1 and CDR2 are WNHNN and SYGVQD (reference sequence). The CDR3 loop spans 15 amino acids. Trimming removed 2 bases from V and 4 bases from J, with 11 bases in between. The CDR3 DNA reads TGCGCCAGCAGTGAGAGGGGGGGTCCCACCGGGGAGCTGTTTTTT. Translating it yields CASSERGGPTGELFF.

This clone was detected many times. Other DNA sequences in this sample translate to the same CDR3. This chain links TRBV5-6 with TRBJ2-3, with D unresolved. The CDR3 is 13 residues long. V gave up 1 base and J gave up 5 bases, with 8 bases separating them. Germline CDR1 SGHDT, CDR2 YYEEEE. CDR3 amino acids: CASSLPARDTQYF. The CDR3 DNA follows: TGTGCCAGCAGCTTGCCAGCTAGAGATACGCAGTATTTT.

Concerning this clone: This may arise from a read error, as a much more abundant clone is one base away. The V and J genes are TRBV4-1 and TRBJ2-7; 8 bases line up with TRBD1. The CDR3 has 14 residues. The germline gives CDR1 MGHRA, CDR2 YSYEKL. As DNA, the CDR3 is TGCGCCAGCAGACAAGGACAGGGCTCCAGCGAGCAGTACTTC. This encodes CASRQGQGSSEQYF.

The table lists this clone with many counts. The V call is TRBV6-6, the J call TRBJ2-1; 8 nucleotides match TRBD2. The V and J ends lost 3 bases and 10 bases, in that order; junction bases with no gene match: 20. The germline V gene encodes CDR1 MNHNY and CDR2 SVGAGI (reference sequence). This CDR3 contains 18 residues. The CDR3 region has the DNA TGTGCCAGCAGTTATCAGGTTCCAAAGGCCCAGCGGGAGTACGAGCAGTTCTTC. This translates into CASSYQVPKAQREYEQFF.

This clone was detected only a few times. The chain uses TRBV6-1 and TRBJ2-5; perhaps D is TRBD1 or TRBD2 (5 bases each). V lost 0 bases, J lost 4 bases, and 12 bases lay in between. Germline CDR1 MNHNS, CDR2 SASEGT. CDR3 length equals 15 residues. CDR3 sequence: CASSEALGAGETQYF. In DNA form, the CDR3 reads TGTGCCAGCAGTGAAGCCCTTGGGGCGGGAGAGACCCAGTACTTC.

This clone was found many times. This chain uses TRBV7-9 with TRBJ2-3, with a tentative D call TRBD2 (6 bases). Trimming cost V 5 bases and J 5 bases, with 17 bases left between them. This CDR3 has 15 amino acids. Germline-derived CDR1 and CDR2 are SEHNR and FQNEAQ (reference sequence). CDR3 nucleotide sequence: TGTGCCAGCAGCGCTCCTAGCGACCGAAGAGATACGCAGTATTTT. Its translation is CASSAPSDRRDTQYF.

This clone was counted ten times or more. The V gene is TRBV5-6, the J gene TRBJ2-7; D is unresolved. Trimming removed 3 bases from V and 0 bases from J, with 7 bases in between. This CDR3 spans 13 amino acids. CDR1 and CDR2 (germline): SGHDT, YYEEEE. CDR3 DNA: TGTGCCAGCAGCTACGGTAGCTCCTACGAGCAGTACTTC. Encoded protein: CASSYGSSYEQYF.

This clone showed up many times. The rearrangement uses TRBV5-1 and TRBJ2-6; D is ambiguous. The CDR3 sequence is 16 residues long. Trimming stripped 0 bases from V and 4 bases from J, with 11 bases between. From germline, CDR1 is SGHRS and CDR2 YFSETQ. CDR3 bases: TGCGCCAGCAGCTTGGGGGTGGGGTTAGGGGCCAACGTCCTGACTTTC. This gives the protein CASSLGVGLGANVLTF.

This clone occurred a few times. This may be a read error, as it is one base from a much larger clone. The chain carries TRBV11-1 and TRBJ2-3; unclear D gene. Trimming left V 4 bases short and J 5 bases short, with 10 bases between. Germline-derived CDR1 and CDR2 are SGHAT and FQDESV (reference sequence). The CDR3 has 13 amino acids. The CDR3 DNA sequence: TGTGCCAGCAGCTCACACCCAGTAGATACGCAGTATTTT. Translation: CASSSHPVDTQYF.

This clone was recorded at least ten times. This chain joins TRBV7-8 and TRBJ1-2; D perhaps matches TRBD1 (6 bases). Germline CDR1 and CDR2: SGHVS and FQNEAQ. V lost 5 bases, J lost 3 bases, and 13 bases lay in between. CDR3 length: 14 residues. The CDR3 sequence is CASSPEGVDYGYTF. As DNA, the CDR3 is TGTGCCAGCAGCCCCGAGGGGGTGGACTATGGCTACACCTTC. The variable domain in full, completed from reference TRBV7-8 and TRBJ1-2, reads GAGVSQSPRYKVAKRGQDVALRCDPISGHVSLFWYQQALGQGPEFLTYFQNEAQLDKSGLPSDRFFAERPEGSVSTLKIQRTQQEDSAVYLCASSPEGVDYGYTFGSGTRLTVV.

Concerning this clone: This may stem from a read error, because a much larger clone lies one nucleotide away. The genes are TRBV6-2 or TRBV6-3 and TRBJ2-5; 10 nucleotides align to TRBD2. V was clipped by 6 bases and J by 5 bases; unmatched bases: 6. The CDR3 covers 14 residues. CDR1 is MNHEY, CDR2 SVGEGT, per germline. The CDR3 nucleotides are TGTGCCAGCAGGAGCGGGAGGGCGTTGGAGACCCAGTACTTC. The encoded protein is CASRSGRALETQYF.

This clone was seen only a few times. A much larger clone differs by one base, so this may be a read error. The chain recombines TRBV11-2 with TRBJ2-3, with 14 bases fitting TRBD2. The V gene's germline CDR1 is SGHAT and CDR2 FQNNGV. This CDR3 spans 16 amino acids. Trimming at V came to 4 bases and at J to 5 bases, leaving 5 bases not matched to a gene. CDR3 region: CASSWGLAGVVDTQYF. CDR3 nucleotides: TGTGCCAGCAGCTGGGGACTAGCGGGAGTGGTAGATACGCAGTATTTT.

The chain uses TRBV5-1 and TRBJ2-7; 8 bases agree with TRBD1. The CDR3 is 14 amino acids. Looked up from germline, CDR1 is SGHRS and CDR2 is YFSETQ. V lost 0 bases to trimming and J lost 3 bases; unmatched junction nucleotides: 2. The CDR3 spells CASSLDTGGYEQYF. CDR3 nucleotides: TGCGCCAGCAGCTTGGATACAGGGGGCTACGAGCAGTACTTC. The full variable domain, its missing parts supplied by reference TRBV5-1 and TRBJ2-7, is KAGVTQTPRYLIKTRGQQVTLSCSPISGHRSVSWYQQTPGQGLQFLFEYFSETQRNKGNFPGRFSGRQFSNSRSEMNVSTLELGDSALYLCASSLDTGGYEQYFGPGTRLTVT.

This clone was counted only a few times. The junction differs from germline at one of its ends, possibly a read error. The V gene is TRBV2, the J gene TRBJ2-2, with D tentatively TRBD2 (5 bases). The CDR3 is 11 residues long. Germline V gene lookup returns CDR1 SNHLY and CDR2 FYNNEI. The CDR3 here is CASTCTGDLFF. As DNA, the CDR3 is TGTGCCAGCACATGTACCGGGGATCTGTTTTTT.

The sample holds many counts of this clone. Other DNA sequences in this specimen translate into the identical CDR3. J is TRBJ1-1 and V is TRBV19; 8 bases match TRBD1. Germline V CDR1 and CDR2: LNHDA, SQIVND (reference sequence). The CDR3 spans 13 residues. Trimming took 6 bases from V and 10 from J; bases not matched to a gene: 10. The DNA of the CDR3 is TGTGCCAGTAGAGTGGGACAGGCTGTAGGAGCTTTCTTT. This encodes CASRVGQAVGAFF.

This clone has at least ten counts. The chain uses TRBV11-1 and TRBJ2-7, with TRBD2 as a possible D gene (5 bases). This CDR3 contains 13 residues. Trimming removed 6 bases at V and 0 bases at J, with 9 bases between. Germline CDR1 and CDR2: SGHAT and FQDESV (reference sequence). The CDR3, as DNA: TGTGCCAGCAGGCGGGCAGCCTCCTACGAGCAGTACTTC. It encodes CASRRAASYEQYF.

This clone occurred many times. The chain carries TRBV30 and TRBJ1-4; 9 bases map to TRBD1. The CDR3 loop spans 17 amino acids. Trimming cost V 0 bases and J 5 bases; bases outside gene matches: 10. Germline assignment: CDR1 GTSNPN and CDR2 SVGIG (reference sequence). In DNA form, the CDR3 reads TGTGCCTGGAGTGTCGTCCCGGGACAGGGTCTAAATGAAAAACTGTTTTTT. Translated, it gives CAWSVVPGQGLNEKLFF.

Of note for this clone: A much larger clonotype is one base distant, so this may be a read error. Written as DNA, the CDR3 is TGTGCCAGCAGCCGGGGACAGGGCTCTACTGAGCAGTACTTC. Amino acid sequence: CASSRGQGSTEQYF. The chain carries TRBV5-6 and TRBJ2-7; 9 bases map to TRBD1. Germline V gene sequence: CDR1 SGHDT, CDR2 YYEEEE. CDR3 length: 14 residues. Unmatched junction bases numbered 9, after V lost 4 bases and J lost 7 bases.

V usage is TRBV5-4 and J usage is TRBJ1-1, with D hard to call. V lost 1 base to trimming and J lost 1 base, with 8 bases between them. From germline, CDR1 is SGHNT and CDR2 YYREEE (reference sequence). The CDR3 extends over 14 amino acids. CDR3 bases: TGTGCCAGCAGCTTGCCATCTCCGAACACTGAAGCTTTCTTT. Protein: CASSLPSPNTEAFF.

The chain's CDR3 is CASSPGEAGYTF. In DNA form, the CDR3 reads TGTGCCAGCAGCCCGGGGGAGGCTGGCTACACCTTC. V gene TRBV3-1 combines with J gene TRBJ1-2, with D possibly being TRBD1 (5 bases). Trimming shortened V by 4 bases and J by 7 bases, and 10 bases separated the two germline ends. Germline CDR1 and CDR2: LGHDT and YNNKEL (reference sequence). CDR3 length: 12 amino acids.

This clone was detected many times. The rearrangement links TRBV10-3 to TRBJ1-1, with D possibly matching TRBD1 (5 bases). V dropped 4 bases and J dropped 5 bases, with 11 bases sitting between them. The CDR3 extends over 13 amino acids. Germline V gene data show CDR1 as ENHRY and CDR2 as SYGVKD. The CDR3 DNA sequence: TGTGCCATCAGTGCCGAAAAGGGGACTGAAGCTTTCTTT. This codes for CAISAEKGTEAFF.

Details on this clone: Sequence at one end of the junction differs from germline and may be a read error. The sample carries other DNA sequences with the same CDR3. V and J are TRBV29-1 and TRBJ2-7; the D gene is possibly TRBD2 (5 bases). This CDR3 is 12 amino acids long. The germline gives CDR1 SQVTM, CDR2 ANQGSEA. The CDR3 loop reads CSVGLPSYEQYF. The CDR3 coding sequence is TGCAGCGTCGGACTGCCCTCCTACGAGCAATACTTC.

Many counts were recorded for this clone. The CDR3: CASSLIAGGPADTQYF. The CDR3 region has the DNA TGTGCCAGCAGCCTTATAGCGGGAGGGCCAGCAGATACGCAGTATTTT. The V gene is TRBV11-1, the J gene TRBJ2-3, with 11 bases that match TRBD2. The germline gives CDR1 SGHAT, CDR2 FQDESV (reference sequence). Unmatched junction bases numbered 8, after V lost 5 bases and J lost 4 bases. The CDR3 contains 16 residues. The complete variable domain, with remaining parts taken from reference TRBV11-1 and TRBJ2-3, reads EAEVAQSPRYKITEKSQAVAFWCDPISGHATLYWYRQILGQGPELLVQFQDESVVDDSQLPKDRFSAERLKGVDSTLKIQPAELGDSAMYLCASSLIAGGPADTQYFGPGTRLTVL.

This clone was found many times. The V and J genes are TRBV20-1 and TRBJ2-7; TRBD2 might be the D (5 bases). This CDR3 is built from 12 residues. CDR1 DFQATT and CDR2 SNEGSKA come from the germline V gene (reference sequence). Trimming stripped 7 bases from V and 5 bases from J, with 15 bases between. The DNA for the CDR3 is TGCAGTGGATTACCCACCGGGGACGAGCAGTACTTC. Its translation: CSGLPTGDEQYF.

In this sample, this clone turned up many times. V is TRBV20-1 and J is TRBJ1-2, with a tentative D call TRBD1 (6 bases). CDR1 is DFQATT and CDR2 is SNEGSKA in the germline V gene (reference sequence). The CDR3 runs to 14 residues. Trimming cost V 4 bases and J 5 bases, with 17 bases left between them. CDR3 loop: CSAMRQGSFYGYTF. The DNA of the CDR3 is TGCAGTGCTATGAGGCAGGGGAGTTTTTATGGCTACACCTTC.

This clone was found many times. The chain uses TRBV7-2 and TRBJ1-2, with D perhaps TRBD1 (5 bases). Trimming left V 2 bases short and J 2 bases short, with 9 bases between. Germline V CDR1 and CDR2: SGHTA, FQGNSA. The CDR3 has 14 residues. The CDR3 sequence: CASSLSGRNYGYTF. DNA of the CDR3: TGTGCCAGCAGCTTATCGGGGCGCAACTATGGCTACACCTTC.

This clone was found many times. This chain uses TRBV20-1 with TRBJ2-2; D possibly corresponds to TRBD1 (6 bases). V gave up 0 bases and J gave up 0 bases, with 11 bases separating them. This CDR3 spans 16 amino acids. Germline CDR1 reads DFQATT; CDR2 reads SNEGSKA (reference sequence). CDR3 nucleotide sequence: TGCAGTGCTAGAGATCAGGGGAAAACGAACACCGGGGAGCTGTTTTTT. Residues: CSARDQGKTNTGELFF.